A selection of T cell receptor beta chains follows, all from one sample in a study of T cell repertoires in aging, cancer and after chemotherapy. One entry per CDR3 protein, called by TCRdb with MiXCR from the multiplex PCR reads. The sample shows around 2,400 distinct CDR3 sequences, roughly 50% of them seen only once. Sequencing was done on a sample of blood. The receptor source for this set is a human donor with a blood cancer. The CDR3 runs from the conserved cysteine through the conserved F or W. A D gene is named only where the DNA matches it firmly. Some rows have no size entry. The others give once, few or many, or a class for an expanded clone.

size,J,D,V,CDR3,DNA
few,TRBJ1-2,NA,TRBV11-1,CASSLGAGDYGYTF,TGTGCCAGCAGCTTAGGAGCAGGGGACTATGGCTACACCTTC
NA,TRBJ2-1,NA,TRBV7-2,CAGSFAGQPYNEQFF,TGTGCCGGCAGCTTTGCGGGACAGCCCTACAATGAGCAGTTCTTC
NA,TRBJ1-2,NA,TRBV11-1,CASSQDRGGNYGYTF,TGTGCCAGCAGCCAGGACCGGGGTGGAAACTATGGCTACACCTTC
NA,TRBJ2-1,NA,TRBV15,CATSRDLGPHNEQFF,TGTGCCACCAGCAGAGATTTGGGGCCCCACAATGAGCAGTTCTTC
NA,TRBJ2-5,TRBD2,TRBV6-1,CASRAGLADTQYF,TGTGCCAGCAGAGCTGGACTAGCGGATACCCAGTACTTC
large,TRBJ1-2,TRBD1,TRBV6-5,CASSYGTEYGYTF,TGTGCCAGCAGTTACGGGACAGAATATGGCTACACCTTC
medium-sized,TRBJ1-1,NA,TRBV30,CAWGGPVAFF,TGTGCCTGGGGGGGACCCGTTGCTTTCTTT
NA,TRBJ2-3,NA,TRBV7-9,CASSYRDSTDTQYF,TGTGCCAGCAGCTACCGGGACAGCACAGATACGCAGTATTTT
NA,TRBJ2-5,TRBD2,TRBV7-2,CASSLLWGGGALEETQYF,TGTGCCAGCAGCCTCCTCTGGGGCGGGGGGGCCTTAGAGGAGACCCAGTACTTC
large,TRBJ2-3,NA,TRBV6-5,CASSRGTPDLLDTQYF,TGTGCCAGCAGTCGAGGGACACCGGATCTACTAGATACGCAGTATTTT
once,TRBJ2-1,NA,TRBV5-1,CASTYQAGYNEQFF,TGCGCCAGCACCTACCAGGCCGGCTACAATGAGCAGTTCTTC
few,TRBJ2-3,TRBD1,TRBV10-3,CAISGGIPGQATDTQYF,TGTGCCATCAGCGGAGGGATTCCGGGACAGGCCACAGATACGCAGTATTTT
NA,TRBJ1-2,TRBD1,TRBV5-4,CASSLGQLYGYTF,TGTGCCAGCAGCCTGGGACAGCTTTATGGCTACACCTTC
NA,TRBJ1-2,TRBD1,TRBV7-9,CASSSPGTGSTGGGYTF,TGTGCCAGCAGCTCTCCCGGGACAGGGTCAACAGGGGGTGGCTACACCTTC
NA,TRBJ2-5,TRBD2,TRBV19,CASSIDGTSGVVTQYF,TGTGCCAGTAGTATAGATGGGACTAGCGGGGTTGTGACCCAGTACTTC